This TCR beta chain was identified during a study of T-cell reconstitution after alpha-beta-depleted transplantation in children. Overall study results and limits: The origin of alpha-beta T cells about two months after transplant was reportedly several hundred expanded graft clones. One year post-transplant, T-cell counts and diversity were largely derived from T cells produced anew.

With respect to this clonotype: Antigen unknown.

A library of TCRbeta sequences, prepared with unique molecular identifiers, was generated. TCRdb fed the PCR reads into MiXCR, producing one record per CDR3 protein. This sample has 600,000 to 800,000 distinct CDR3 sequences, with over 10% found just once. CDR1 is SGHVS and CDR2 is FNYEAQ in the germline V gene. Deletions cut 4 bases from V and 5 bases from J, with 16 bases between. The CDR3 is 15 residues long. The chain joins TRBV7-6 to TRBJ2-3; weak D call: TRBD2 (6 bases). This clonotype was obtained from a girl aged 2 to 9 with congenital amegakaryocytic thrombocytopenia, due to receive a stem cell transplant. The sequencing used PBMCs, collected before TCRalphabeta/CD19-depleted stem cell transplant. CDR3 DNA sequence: TGTGCCAGCAGCTCGAACCCTAGCGCCCAAGATACGCAGTATTTT. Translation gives CASSSNPSAQDTQYF.